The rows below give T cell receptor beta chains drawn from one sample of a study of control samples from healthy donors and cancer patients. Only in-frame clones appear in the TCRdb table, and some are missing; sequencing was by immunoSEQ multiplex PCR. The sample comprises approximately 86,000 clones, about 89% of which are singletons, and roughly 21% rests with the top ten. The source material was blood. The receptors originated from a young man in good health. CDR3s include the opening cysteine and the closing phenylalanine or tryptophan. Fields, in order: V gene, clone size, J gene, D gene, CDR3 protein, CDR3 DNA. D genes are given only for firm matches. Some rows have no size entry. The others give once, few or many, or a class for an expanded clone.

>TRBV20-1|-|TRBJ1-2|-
CSASGEAYGYTF
TGCAGTGCTAGTGGGGAGGCCTATGGCTACACCTTC
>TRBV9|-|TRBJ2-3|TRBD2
CASSVGSGGTASTDTQYF
TGTGCCAGCAGCGTAGGTAGCGGGGGGACCGCTAGCACAGATACGCAGTATTTT
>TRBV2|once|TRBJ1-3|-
CASSAWDVTSGNTIYF
TGTGCCAGCAGTGCATGGGACGTAACCTCTGGAAACACCATATATTTT
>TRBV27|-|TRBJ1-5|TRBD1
CASSLGTGVLGQPQHF
TGTGCCAGCAGTTTAGGGACAGGGGTCTTGGGTCAGCCCCAGCATTTT
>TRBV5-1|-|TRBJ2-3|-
CASSLAGQRTSTDTQYF
TGCGCCAGCAGCTTGGCCGGACAGCGTACTAGCACAGATACGCAGTATTTT
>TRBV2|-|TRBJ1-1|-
CASSEMPGHRGPTEAFF
TGTGCCAGCAGCGAGATGCCGGGACACCGGGGCCCCACTGAAGCTTTCTTT
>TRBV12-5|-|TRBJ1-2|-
CASGLVGGANYGYTF
TGTGCTAGTGGTTTGGTAGGGGGGGCTAACTATGGCTACACCTTC
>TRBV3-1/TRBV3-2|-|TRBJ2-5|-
CASSQQEETQYF
TGTGCCAGCAGCCAACAGGAAGAGACCCAGTACTTC
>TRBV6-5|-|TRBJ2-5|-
CASSSRARWETQYF
TGTGCCAGCAGTTCTAGGGCCCGGTGGGAGACCCAGTACTTC
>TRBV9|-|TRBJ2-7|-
CASSVATGPTYEQYF
TGTGCCAGCAGCGTAGCTACAGGACCAACCTACGAGCAGTACTTC
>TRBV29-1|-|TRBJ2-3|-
CSVGGRQTDTQYF
TGCAGCGTTGGGGGACGACAGACAGATACGCAGTATTTT
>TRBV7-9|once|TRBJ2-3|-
CASSLPADTQYF
TGTGCCAGCAGCCTTCCCGCAGATACGCAGTATTTT
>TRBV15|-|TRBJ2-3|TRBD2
CATSRPSGGTPGDTQYF
TGTGCCACCAGCAGACCCAGCGGGGGGACCCCAGGGGATACGCAGTATTTT
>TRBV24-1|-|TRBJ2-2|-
CATSEGINTGELFF
TGTGCCACCAGTGAGGGAATAAACACCGGGGAGCTGTTTTTT
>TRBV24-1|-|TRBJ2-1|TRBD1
CATSDKTGGTYNEQFF
TGTGCCACCAGTGATAAGACAGGGGGCACCTACAATGAGCAGTTCTTC
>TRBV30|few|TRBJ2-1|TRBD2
CAWSPARGAYNEQFF
TGTGCCTGGAGTCCGGCGCGGGGGGCGTACAATGAGCAGTTCTTC
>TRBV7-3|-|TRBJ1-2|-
CASSPGGDGYTF
TGTGCCAGCAGCCCGGGGGGGGATGGCTACACCTTC
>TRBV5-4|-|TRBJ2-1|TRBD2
CASSSVTSGGYNEQFF
TGTGCCAGCAGCTCGGTTACTAGCGGGGGGTACAATGAGCAGTTCTTC
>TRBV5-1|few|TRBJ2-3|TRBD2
CASSPGTSGGRTDTQYF
TGCGCCAGCAGTCCAGGGACTAGCGGGGGCCGCACAGATACGCAGTATTTT
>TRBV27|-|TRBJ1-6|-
CASSLTWAGSGVRFSPLHF
TGTGCCAGCAGTTTAACTTGGGCCGGTTCAGGAGTACGGTTCTCACCCCTCCACTTT
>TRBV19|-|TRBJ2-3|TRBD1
CASSISGQGSTDTQYF
TGTGCCAGTAGTATTTCCGGACAGGGGAGCACAGATACGCAGTATTTT
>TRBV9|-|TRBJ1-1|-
CASSLGGTRNTEAFF
TGTGCCAGCAGCTTGGGGGGGACCCGGAACACTGAAGCTTTCTTT
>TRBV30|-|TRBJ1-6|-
CAWSVTENSPLHF
TGTGCCTGGAGTGTAACAGAAAATTCACCCCTCCACTTT
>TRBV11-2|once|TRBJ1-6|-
CASSLFNNSPLHF
TGTGCCAGCAGCTTATTCAATAATTCACCCCTCCACTTT
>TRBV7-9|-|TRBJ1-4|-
CASSLALGFGEKLFF
TGTGCCAGCAGCTTAGCGTTGGGCTTTGGTGAAAAACTGTTTTTT
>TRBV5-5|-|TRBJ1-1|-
CASSPRFGFIIMNTEAFF
TGTGCCAGCAGCCCCCGCTTTGGGTTCATTATCATGAACACTGAAGCTTTCTTT
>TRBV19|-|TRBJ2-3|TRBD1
CASSAPPGGVSGYTQYF
TGTGCCAGTAGTGCCCCTCCAGGGGGCGTTTCGGGTTATACGCAGTATTTT
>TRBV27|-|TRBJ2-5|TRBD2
CASSSRSFGTKQETQYF
TGTGCCAGCAGTTCCCGATCATTTGGGACTAAACAAGAGACCCAGTACTTC
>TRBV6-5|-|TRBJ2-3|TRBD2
CASSPMAGGDTQYF
TGTGCCAGCAGCCCGATGGCGGGGGGAGATACGCAGTATTTT
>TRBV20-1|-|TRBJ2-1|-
CSASQQSHYNEQFF
TGCAGTGCTAGTCAGCAGAGCCACTACAATGAGCAGTTCTTC
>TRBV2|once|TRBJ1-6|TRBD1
CASFRTGLYNSPLHF
TGTGCCAGCTTTCGGACAGGGCTGTATAATTCACCCCTCCACTTT
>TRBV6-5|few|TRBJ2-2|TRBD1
CASSPGTADGELFF
TGTGCCAGCAGTCCAGGGACAGCCGACGGGGAGCTGTTTTTT
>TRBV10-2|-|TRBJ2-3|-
CASSDGERKITDTQYF
TGCGCCAGCAGTGATGGGGAGCGGAAGATCACAGATACGCAGTATTTT
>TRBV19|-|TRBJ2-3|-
CASSILGIVADTQYF
TGTGCCAGTAGTATTTTAGGGATTGTAGCAGATACGCAGTATTTT
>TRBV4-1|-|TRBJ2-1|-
CASSRGEGYNEQFF
TGCGCCAGCAGCCGCGGCGAAGGCTACAATGAGCAGTTCTTC
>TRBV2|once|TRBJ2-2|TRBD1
CASKGQGRSGELFF
TGTGCCAGCAAAGGACAGGGGCGGTCCGGGGAGCTGTTTTTT
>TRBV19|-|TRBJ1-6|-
CASSTSRATGNSPLHF
TGTGCCAGTAGTACCTCGCGGGCCACGGGGAATTCACCCCTCCACTTT
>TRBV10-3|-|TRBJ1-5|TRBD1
CAISKDRAGNQPQHF
TGTGCCATCAGTAAGGACAGGGCAGGCAATCAGCCCCAGCATTTT
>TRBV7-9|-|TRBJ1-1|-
CASSTYGTQNTEAFF
TGTGCCAGCAGCACCTATGGGACACAGAACACTGAAGCTTTCTTT
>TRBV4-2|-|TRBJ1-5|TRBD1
CASSPGTGVSNQPQHF
TGTGCCAGCAGCCCCGGGACAGGGGTTAGCAATCAGCCCCAGCATTTT
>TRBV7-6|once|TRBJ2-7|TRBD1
CASSLGTGLSSYEQYF
TGTGCCAGCAGCTTGGGGACAGGCCTCAGCTCCTACGAGCAGTACTTC
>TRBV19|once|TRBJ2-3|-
CASSIVEGVDTQYF
TGTGCCAGTAGTATTGTTGAGGGTGTGGATACGCAGTATTTT
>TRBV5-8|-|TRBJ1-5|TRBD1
CASSQDRVSIQPQHF
TGTGCCAGCAGCCAGGACAGGGTTTCTATTCAGCCCCAGCATTTT
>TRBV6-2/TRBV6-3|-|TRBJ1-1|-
CASSYQGGSNTEAFF
TGTGCCAGCAGTTACCAGGGAGGGTCGAACACTGAAGCTTTCTTT
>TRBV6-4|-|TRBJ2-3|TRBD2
CASSVTSGGADTQYF
TGTGCCAGCAGTGTCACTAGCGGGGGGGCAGATACGCAGTATTTT
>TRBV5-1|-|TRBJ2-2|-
CASSLAGDGTGELFF
TGCGCCAGCAGCTTGGCGGGGGATGGTACCGGGGAGCTGTTTTTT
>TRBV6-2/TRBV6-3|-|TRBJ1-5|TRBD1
CASSYSTGIKNSNQPQHF
TGTGCCAGCAGTTACTCGACAGGGATTAAGAATAGCAATCAGCCCCAGCATTTT
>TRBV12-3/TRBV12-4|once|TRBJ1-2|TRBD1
CASSHRTGEGYTF
TGTGCCAGCAGTCACAGGACAGGGGAGGGCTACACCTTC
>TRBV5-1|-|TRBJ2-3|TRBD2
CASSFRTSGGADTQYF
TGCGCCAGCAGCTTCCGGACTAGCGGGGGGGCAGATACGCAGTATTTT
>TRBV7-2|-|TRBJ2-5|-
CASSFPFRPQETQYF
TGTGCCAGCAGCTTCCCTTTTCGGCCCCAAGAGACCCAGTACTTC
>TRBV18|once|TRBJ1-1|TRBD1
CASGGTGTANTEAFF
TGTGCCAGCGGCGGAACCGGGACAGCGAACACTGAAGCTTTCTTT
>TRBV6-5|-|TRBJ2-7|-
CASSPRGGGNEQYF
TGTGCCAGCAGCCCCCGGGGAGGGGGGAACGAGCAGTACTTC
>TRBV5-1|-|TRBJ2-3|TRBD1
CASSFGTGMDTQYF
TGCGCCAGCAGCTTTGGGACAGGGATGGATACGCAGTATTTT
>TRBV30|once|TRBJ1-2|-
CAWGFPYGYTF
TGTGCCTGGGGGTTCCCCTATGGCTACACCTTC
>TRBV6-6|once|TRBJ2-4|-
CASSYVAARNIQYF
TGTGCCAGCAGTTACGTCGCGGCCCGAAACATTCAGTACTTC
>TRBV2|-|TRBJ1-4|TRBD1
CASSEGTGDEKLFF
TGTGCCAGCAGTGAGGGGACAGGCGACGAAAAACTGTTTTTT
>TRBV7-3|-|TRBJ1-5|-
CASSLAGWGDNQPQHF
TGTGCCAGCAGCCTCGCGGGGTGGGGGGACAATCAGCCCCAGCATTTT
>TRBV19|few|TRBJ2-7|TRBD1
CATRDRLTYEQYF
TGTGCCACTAGGGACAGGTTAACCTACGAGCAGTACTTC
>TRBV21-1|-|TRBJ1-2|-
CASSKVRGQDYGYTF
TGTGCCAGCAGCAAAGTAAGGGGCCAGGACTATGGCTACACCTTC
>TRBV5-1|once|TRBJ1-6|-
CASSSLGFYNSPLHF
TGCGCCAGCAGCTCGCTCGGGTTCTATAATTCACCCCTCCACTTT